Following are 27 T cell receptor beta chains from one sample sequenced in a study of T cells in tuberculosis. Using immunoSEQ multiplex PCR, the repertoire was profiled, and TCRdb retains in-frame clones only, with some absent. The profile covers around 40,000 clones, with approximately 95% appearing a single time and more than 4% taken by the ten largest. Indicated time point: new active TB diagnosis, blood taken before or within 7 days of starting treatment. The sample consisted of PBMCs, taken at tuberculosis diagnosis. These receptor sequences come from an adult with tuberculosis.

The chain has TRBV2 and TRBJ2-3; D gene ambiguous. Trimming took off 8 bases at V and 2 bases at J, with 14 bases between the two ends. Germline-derived CDR1 and CDR2 are SNHLY and FYNNEI. The CDR3 loop spans 14 amino acids. The CDR3 region is CASLSSVDTDTQYF. CDR3 nucleotides: TGTGCCAGCCTATCGTCGGTTGACACAGATACGCAGTATTTT.

This chain joins TRBV23-1 and TRBJ2-2, with D tentatively TRBD1 (6 bases). TRBV23-1 falls under the ORF class, with uncertain function. The CDR3 contains 19 residues. The V end was cut by 0 bases, the J end by 4 bases, with 21 bases between. CDR3 sequence: CASSQSRTALEVFTGELFF. The CDR3 DNA follows: TGCGCCAGCAGTCAATCTCGGACAGCGCTCGAGGTTTTCACCGGGGAGCTGTTTTTT.

The V gene is TRBV28, the J gene TRBJ1-3; tentatively, D is TRBD1 (6 bases). V dropped 4 bases and J dropped 4 bases, with 17 bases sitting between them. The germline gives CDR1 MDHEN, CDR2 SYDVKM. The CDR3 has 16 residues. The CDR3 reads CASSSGATGLGNTIYF. In DNA form, the CDR3 reads TGTGCCAGCAGTTCCGGCGCGACAGGTCTCGGAAACACCATATATTTT.

The genes are TRBV29-1 and TRBJ1-1; the D gene is possibly TRBD1 (6 bases). Germline lookup yields CDR1 SQVTM and CDR2 ANQGSEA. CDR3 length equals 14 residues. V gave up 5 bases and J gave up 2 bases, with 15 bases separating them. In DNA form, the CDR3 reads TGCAGCGTTAGGCCGCGACAGGCAAACACTGAAGCTTTCTTT. Translated: CSVRPRQANTEAFF.

The rearrangement uses TRBV27 and TRBJ2-5, with 15 positions matching TRBD2. J gave up 0 bases and V 5 bases, and 7 bases lay outside the gene matches. CDR3 length: 18 residues. CDR1 is MNHEY, CDR2 SMNVEV, per germline (reference sequence). The CDR3 reads CASSPGLAGGRYQETQYF. As DNA, the CDR3 is TGTGCCAGCAGTCCCGGACTAGCGGGGGGGCGGTACCAAGAGACCCAGTACTTC.

The rearrangement links TRBV7-7 to TRBJ2-1; 15 nucleotides agree with TRBD2. Germline V gives CDR1 SSHAT, CDR2 FNYEAQ (reference sequence). The CDR3 spans 15 residues. The V segment lost 5 bases and the J segment 7 bases; nucleotides outside the gene matches: 3. CDR3 sequence: CASSRGLAGGNEQFF. CDR3 sequence (DNA): TGTGCCAGCAGCCGGGGACTAGCGGGGGGAAATGAGCAGTTCTTC.

CDR3 coding DNA: TGTGCCACCCGCCGGGACTCCTACAATGAGCAGTTCTTC. Amino acids: CATRRDSYNEQFF. The chain recombines TRBV6-1 with TRBJ2-1; weak D call: TRBD2 (5 bases). The CDR3 is made up of 13 amino acids. CDR1 and CDR2 (germline): MNHNS, SASEGT. Between the trimmed V and J ends, which lost 10 bases and 0 bases, there was a span of 10 bases.

The genes are TRBV11-2 and TRBJ1-4; a possible D gene is TRBD1 (6 bases). V was shortened by 4 bases and J by 10 bases, with 31 bases between the two germline ends. The CDR3 sequence is 19 residues long. In germline, CDR1 is SGHAT, CDR2 FQNNGV. This chain's CDR3 is CASSWDGTGILMKGGKLFF. Written as DNA, the CDR3 is TGTGCCAGCAGCTGGGACGGGACGGGGATTCTAATGAAAGGGGGAAAACTGTTTTTT. Full variable domain (rest looked up from reference TRBV11-2 and TRBJ1-4): EAGVAQSPRYKIIEKRQSVAFWCNPISGHATLYWYQQILGQGPKLLIQFQNNGVVDDSQLPKDRFSAERLKGVDSTLKIQPAKLEDSAVYLCASSWDGTGILMKGGKLFFGSGTQLSVL.

This chain links TRBV6-5 with TRBJ1-2; 7 bases match TRBD1. Germline loops: CDR1 MNHEY, CDR2 SVGAGI. Trimming took 7 bases from V and 2 from J; bases not matched to a gene: 7. The CDR3 sequence is 14 residues long. CDR3 region: CASIQGGQNYGYTF. CDR3 nucleotides: TGTGCCAGCATCCAGGGGGGTCAAAACTATGGCTACACCTTC.

Only one count was recorded for this clone. CDR3: CASSLGQNEKLFF. The CDR3 DNA is TGTGCCAGCAGCTTAGGACAGAATGAAAAACTGTTTTTT. This chain uses TRBV7-9 with TRBJ1-4, with a possible D match to TRBD1 (5 bases). CDR3 length: 13 residues. Germline V CDR1 and CDR2: SEHNR, FQNEAQ (reference sequence). V was pared by 1 base and J by 5 bases, with 5 bases between.

Here the CDR3 reads CASSQASTGGYTDTQYF. The CDR3 DNA sequence: TGCGCCAGCAGCCAAGCAAGTACAGGGGGTTACACAGATACGCAGTATTTT. The chain combines TRBV4-3 with TRBJ2-3; 8 positions match TRBD1. The length of the CDR3 is 17 residues. V lost 1 base and J lost 2; bases outside the gene matches: 8. Germline CDR1 is LGHNA and CDR2 is YSLEER.

This chain joins TRBV18 and TRBJ1-2; TRBD1 matches 7 bases. The trim removed 8 bases at V and 5 bases at J, leaving 14 bases unmatched. CDR3 size: 15 residues. Germline V gene lookup returns CDR1 KGHSH and CDR2 LQKENI. CDR3 residues: CASVKAGQQLYGYTF. The CDR3 DNA sequence: TGTGCCAGCGTAAAGGCGGGACAGCAACTATATGGCTACACCTTC.

V gene TRBV7-2 combines with J gene TRBJ1-5; 8 bases align to TRBD1. CDR3 length equals 15 residues. CDR1 and CDR2 from the germline V gene are SGHTA and FQGNSA. V was clipped by 4 bases and J by 7 bases; unmatched bases: 9. CDR3 sequence (DNA): TGTGCCAGCAGCTCAACCCGGGACAGGTACCAGCCCCAGCATTTT. Amino acid sequence: CASSSTRDRYQPQHF.

The chain joins TRBV2 to TRBJ2-1; TRBD1 is a possible D gene (6 bases). In germline, CDR1 is SNHLY, CDR2 FYNNEI. CDR3 length: 14 amino acids. V shed 6 bases and J shed 4 bases, with 13 bases lying between them. CDR3 region: CASSGNRVYNEQFF. DNA of the CDR3: TGTGCCAGCAGCGGAAACAGGGTATACAATGAGCAGTTCTTC.

The count of this clone is one. The chain uses TRBV7-6 and TRBJ2-7, with a tentative D call TRBD1 (7 bases). The V and J ends lost 4 bases and 5 bases respectively, with 18 bases between them. The CDR3 covers 15 residues. The germline V gene has CDR1 SGHVS and CDR2 FNYEAQ. CDR3 DNA: TGTGCCAGCAGCTACGGAGGGGGCGCCCCCGACGAGCAGTACTTC. Protein product: CASSYGGGAPDEQYF.

This chain connects TRBV4-3 to TRBJ1-2, with 10 positions matching TRBD1. Unmatched junction bases numbered 2, after V lost 0 bases and J lost 4 bases. This CDR3 spans 15 amino acids. Germline V gene sequence: CDR1 LGHNA, CDR2 YSLEER. The CDR3 bases are TGCGCCAGCAGCCAAGAAAGGACAGGGGGCTATGGCTACACCTTC. This gives the protein CASSQERTGGYGYTF.

The chain employs TRBV19 and TRBJ2-7; the D gene is possibly TRBD2 (6 bases). V gave up 6 bases and J gave up 0 bases, with 15 bases separating them. Germline CDR1 and CDR2: LNHDA and SQIVND (reference sequence). The CDR3 loop spans 15 amino acids. The CDR3 loop is CASSPGGASSYEQYF. CDR3 nucleotides: TGTGCCAGTAGCCCAGGAGGGGCCAGCTCCTACGAGCAGTACTTC.

The J gene is TRBJ1-4, the V gene TRBV2, with unresolved D. The CDR3 is 16 residues long. Looked up from germline, CDR1 is SNHLY and CDR2 is FYNNEI. With 3 bases removed from V and 4 bases from J, the gap between germline ends came to 15 bases. The CDR3: CASSDGVAGLNEKLFF. The DNA for the CDR3 is TGTGCCAGCAGTGACGGTGTGGCAGGCCTTAATGAAAAACTGTTTTTT.

This chain connects TRBV5-5 to TRBJ1-5, with TRBD1 identical over 7 bases. This CDR3 is 15 amino acids long. V was pared by 1 base and J by 4 bases, with 5 bases of the junction left unmatched. The germline V gene encodes CDR1 SGHKS and CDR2 YYEKEE (reference sequence). The CDR3 nucleotides read TGTGCCAGCAGCTTGTCCGGACAGGTGAATCAGCCCCAGCATTTT. Translation gives CASSLSGQVNQPQHF.

The rearrangement uses TRBV28 and TRBJ2-3; a weak D match, TRBD1 (6 bases). Trimming pared 7 bases from V and 2 bases from J, leaving 7 bases between. Germline CDR1 is MDHEN and CDR2 is SYDVKM. This CDR3 spans 12 amino acids. CDR3 loop: CASKGDTDTQYF. For the CDR3, the DNA is TGTGCCAGCAAGGGGGACACAGATACGCAGTATTTT.

V is TRBV2 and J is TRBJ2-3; D perhaps matches TRBD2 (5 bases). This CDR3 comprises 13 residues. Germline loops: CDR1 SNHLY, CDR2 FYNNEI. Trimming left V 8 bases short and J 6 bases short, with 15 bases between. CDR3 protein: CASARGSVDTQYF. The CDR3 region has the DNA TGTGCCAGCGCTAGAGGGTCGGTTGATACGCAGTATTTT.

This rearrangement joins TRBV6-1 to TRBJ2-7; 9 positions match TRBD1. The CDR3 covers 13 residues. CDR1 and CDR2 from the germline V gene are MNHNS and SASEGT. CDR3: CGVRDRVHYEQYF. The CDR3 DNA sequence: TGTGGAGTCCGGGACAGGGTCCACTACGAGCAGTACTTC.

The chain links TRBV18 to TRBJ2-5; a weak D match, TRBD1 (6 bases). This CDR3 spans 14 amino acids. Germline V gives CDR1 KGHSH, CDR2 LQKENI. The V end lost 3 bases, the J end lost 5 bases, and 13 bases lay between the germline ends. Written as DNA, the CDR3 is TGTGCCAGCTCACCCAATACAGGGCTGGAGACCCAGTACTTC. Translation: CASSPNTGLETQYF.

The CDR3 nucleotides are TGTGCCAGCAGTGAAGAATGGTGGCAGGTCCAGACCCAGCATTTT. It encodes CASSEEWWQVQTQHF. V usage is TRBV6-1 and J usage is TRBJ1-5; no definite D call. V was cut by 1 base and J by 11 bases, with 18 bases left in between. The germline CDR1 and CDR2 sequences are MNHNS and SASEGT. CDR3 length: 15 residues.

This chain links TRBV11-1 with TRBJ1-1, with D possibly being TRBD1 (5 bases). The CDR3 loop spans 16 amino acids. The V gene's germline CDR1 is SGHAT and CDR2 FQDESV (reference sequence). V was clipped by 5 bases and J by 6 bases, with 22 bases between them. The CDR3 DNA reads TGTGCCAGCAGCCACCCATTGGGGGGGTTGTATCCTGAAGCTTTCTTT. As protein: CASSHPLGGLYPEAFF.

This chain connects TRBV6-5 to TRBJ1-2; the match to TRBD1 covers 7 bases. This CDR3 region has 13 residues. Germline-derived CDR1 and CDR2 are MNHEY and SVGAGI. V trimming: 6 bases; J trimming: 8 bases; junction bases outside the gene matches: 9. The DNA for the CDR3 is TGTGCCAGCAGCCTCGACAGGGTACGCGGCTACACCTTC. Its translation: CASSLDRVRGYTF.

The chain uses TRBV7-8 and TRBJ1-5; D remains ambiguous. Trimming removed 3 bases from V and 3 bases from J, with 12 bases in between. Germline V gives CDR1 SGHVS, CDR2 FQNEAQ. The CDR3 covers 15 residues. The CDR3 sequence is CASSLARGFNQPQHF. Written as DNA, the CDR3 is TGTGCCAGCAGCTTGGCACGGGGTTTCAATCAGCCCCAGCATTTT.